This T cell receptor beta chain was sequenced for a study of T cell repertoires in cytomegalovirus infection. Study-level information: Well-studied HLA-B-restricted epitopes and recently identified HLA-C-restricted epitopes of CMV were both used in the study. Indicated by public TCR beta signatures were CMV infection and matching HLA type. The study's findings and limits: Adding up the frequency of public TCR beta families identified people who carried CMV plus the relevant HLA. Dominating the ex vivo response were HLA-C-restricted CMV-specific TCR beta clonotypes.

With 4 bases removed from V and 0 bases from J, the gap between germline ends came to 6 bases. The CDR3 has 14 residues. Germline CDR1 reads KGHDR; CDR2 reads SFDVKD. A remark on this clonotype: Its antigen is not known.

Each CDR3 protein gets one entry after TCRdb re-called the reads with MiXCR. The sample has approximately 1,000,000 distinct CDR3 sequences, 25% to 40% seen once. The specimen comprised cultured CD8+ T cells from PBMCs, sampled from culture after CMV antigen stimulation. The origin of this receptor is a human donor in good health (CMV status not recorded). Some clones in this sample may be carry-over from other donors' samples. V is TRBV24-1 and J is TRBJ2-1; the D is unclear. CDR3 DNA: TGTGCCACCAGTGACACGACCTCCTACAATGAGCAGTTCTTC. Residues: CATSDTTSYNEQFF.